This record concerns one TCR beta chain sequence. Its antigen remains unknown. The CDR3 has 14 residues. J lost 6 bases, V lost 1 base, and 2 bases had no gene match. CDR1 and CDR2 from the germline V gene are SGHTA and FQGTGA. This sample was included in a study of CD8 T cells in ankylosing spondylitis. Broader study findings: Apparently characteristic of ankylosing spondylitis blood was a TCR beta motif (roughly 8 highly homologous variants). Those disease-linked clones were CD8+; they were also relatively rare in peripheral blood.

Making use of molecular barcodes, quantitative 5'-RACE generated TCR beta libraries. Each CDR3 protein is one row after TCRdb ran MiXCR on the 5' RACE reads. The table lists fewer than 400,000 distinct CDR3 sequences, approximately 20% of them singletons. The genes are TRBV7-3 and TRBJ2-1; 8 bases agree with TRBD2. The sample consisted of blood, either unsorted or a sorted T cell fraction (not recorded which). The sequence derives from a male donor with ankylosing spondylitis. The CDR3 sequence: CASSLIAGSNEQFF. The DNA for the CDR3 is TGTGCCAGCAGCTTAATAGCGGGAAGCAATGAGCAGTTCTTC.